The 22 T cell receptor beta chains given below trace back to one sample, sequenced in a study of shared clonotypes between healthy human individuals. CD45RO negativity and positive selection for CCR7 defined naive CD8 cells, a population that excluded terminally differentiated effector memory CD45RA+ cells. Some clones are missing from TCRdb's copy, which holds only in-frame ones; the method was immunoSEQ multiplex PCR. The profile shows 1.5 million to 2.5 million clones, roughly 94% of them singletons. Sequencing input: naive CD8+ T cells sorted from blood. Every receptor here comes from a man between 18 and 29 years old in good health.

The chain has TRBV5-1 and TRBJ2-7; the D call may be TRBD1 or TRBD2 (5 bases each). The CDR3 runs 18 residues. Germline-derived CDR1 and CDR2 are SGHRS and YFSETQ. Trimming took 4 bases from V and 1 from J, leaving 24 bases between them. The CDR3 DNA reads as TGCGCCAGCAGCCTGGGGACGAGAATCGGGACCTATTCCTACGAGCAGTACTTC. Translating it yields CASSLGTRIGTYSYEQYF.

The chain employs TRBV7-2 and TRBJ1-1; 7 nucleotides line up with TRBD1. CDR1 SGHTA and CDR2 FQGNSA come from the germline V gene. The CDR3 covers 14 residues. J gave up 3 bases and V 4 bases, and 5 bases lay outside the gene matches. CDR3 amino acids: CASSSETGDTEAFF. The CDR3 DNA reads TGTGCCAGCAGCTCCGAAACAGGGGACACTGAAGCTTTCTTT. The entire variable domain, with the rest obtained from reference TRBV7-2 and TRBJ1-1, is as follows: GAGVSQSPSNKVTEKGKDVELRCDPISGHTALYWYRQSLGQGLEFLIYFQGNSAPDKSGLPSDRFSAERTGGSVSTLTIQRTQQEDSAVYLCASSSETGDTEAFFGQGTRLTVV.

The chain joins TRBV5-1 to TRBJ1-2; the match to TRBD1 covers 8 bases. The germline CDR1 and CDR2 sequences are SGHRS and YFSETQ. CDR3 size: 16 residues. V trimming: 1 base; J trimming: 2 bases; junction bases outside the gene matches: 7. The CDR3 DNA sequence: TGCGCCAGCAGCTTGCTGAGGACAGGGCTAAACTATGGCTACACCTTC. Encoded protein: CASSLLRTGLNYGYTF.

The gene calls are TRBV4-1 and TRBJ2-2, with 7 positions matching TRBD2. The length of the CDR3 is 17 residues. Per the germline V gene, CDR1 is MGHRA and CDR2 is YSYEKL. The ends lost 5 bases at V and 6 bases at J; junction bases unmatched: 15. CDR3 sequence (DNA): TGCGCCAGCAGCAGATCCCGCTCTGGACTAGAGGCCGGGGAGCTGTTTTTT. It encodes CASSRSRSGLEAGELFF.

The rearrangement uses TRBV25-1 and TRBJ2-7; TRBD2 agrees at 7 bases. The J segment lost 2 bases and the V segment lost 6 bases, leaving 4 bases of the junction unmatched. CDR3 length: 13 amino acids. Germline CDR1 reads MGHDK; CDR2 reads SYGVNS. As DNA, the CDR3 is TGTGCCAGCAGCATGGGGGGGACCTACGAGCAGTACTTC. Encoded protein: CASSMGGTYEQYF.

J is TRBJ1-6 and V is TRBV6-1; D is unclear. With 4 bases removed from V and 0 bases from J, the gap between germline ends came to 22 bases. The CDR3 spans 20 residues. The germline CDR1 and CDR2 sequences are MNHNS and SASEGT. The CDR3 reads CASSGYDIHDRSSYNSPLHF. CDR3 sequence (DNA): TGTGCCAGCAGTGGCTACGACATCCACGATAGGAGCTCCTATAATTCACCCCTCCACTTT.

This chain uses TRBV28 with TRBJ2-5; 9 bases agree with TRBD1. V shed 6 bases, J shed 5 bases, and the junction held 13 bases outside the gene matches. The germline CDR1 and CDR2 sequences are MDHEN and SYDVKM. The CDR3 length is 16 residues. The CDR3 is CASRGGDRDMEETQYF. In nucleotides, the CDR3 is TGTGCCAGCAGGGGAGGGGACAGGGACATGGAGGAGACCCAGTACTTC.

This clone has just one count. J is TRBJ2-3 and V is TRBV28; maybe TRBD1 (7 bases). CDR3 size: 13 residues. In germline, CDR1 is MDHEN, CDR2 SYDVKM. V was shortened by 11 bases and J by 5 bases, with 17 bases between the two germline ends. The CDR3 region is CAGGKGAGDTQYF. DNA for the CDR3: TGTGCCGGGGGGAAGGGGGCCGGAGATACGCAGTATTTT. The variable domain in full, with the rest retrieved from reference TRBV28 and TRBJ2-3, is DVKVTQSSRYLVKRTGEKVFLECVQDMDHENMFWYRQDPGLGLRLIYFSYDVKMKEKGDIPEGYSVSREKKERFSLILESASTNQTSMYLCAGGKGAGDTQYFGPGTRLTVL.

A single count supports this clone. The rearrangement links TRBV5-6 to TRBJ1-2; 10 bases are shared with TRBD1. The CDR3 covers 16 residues. From germline, CDR1 is SGHDT and CDR2 YYEEEE. The ends lost 6 bases at V and 8 bases at J; junction bases unmatched: 16. The CDR3 reads CASTPWETGGAEGYTF. In DNA, the CDR3 is TGTGCCAGCACCCCTTGGGAGACAGGGGGCGCGGAAGGCTACACCTTC.

This clone has just one count. The genes are TRBV6-5 and TRBJ2-3, with D possibly matching TRBD2 (5 bases). The germline V and J ends were trimmed by 4 bases and 0 bases, with 8 bases remaining between them. The CDR3 totals 14 residues. Germline V lookup: CDR1 MNHEY, CDR2 SVGAGI. DNA of the CDR3: TGTGCCAGCAGTTTCGGCGGGAGCACAGATACGCAGTATTTT. Translating gives CASSFGGSTDTQYF.

This clone appeared once. V gene TRBV23-1 combines with J gene TRBJ2-7; 15 bases fit TRBD2. TRBV23-1 falls under the ORF class, with uncertain function. V lost 5 bases, J lost 2 bases, and 10 bases stayed unmatched. The CDR3 runs 18 residues. As DNA, the CDR3 is TGCGCCAGCAGTACTCCGGGACTAGCGGGAGGTATGGCCTACGAGCAGTACTTC. This codes for CASSTPGLAGGMAYEQYF.

This chain links TRBV29-1 with TRBJ2-3; 10 bases are shared with TRBD2. V shed 2 bases, J shed 0 bases, and the junction held 8 bases outside the gene matches. The CDR3 is 17 amino acids. Germline V gene data show CDR1 as SQVTM and CDR2 as ANQGSEA. The CDR3: CSVESSSGSRSTDTQYF. For the CDR3, the DNA is TGCAGCGTTGAATCGTCTAGCGGGAGCCGGAGCACAGATACGCAGTATTTT.

The gene calls are TRBV4-2 and TRBJ1-3, with D uncertain. Per germline, CDR1 LGHNA and CDR2 YNFKEQ. CDR3 length equals 15 residues. Deletions cut 5 bases from V and 0 bases from J, with 11 bases between. CDR3 region: CASSSQPDSGNTIYF. CDR3 DNA sequence: TGTGCCAGCAGCTCTCAACCAGACTCTGGAAACACCATATATTTT.

The chain links TRBV27 to TRBJ2-6; unclear D gene. V gave up 8 bases and J gave up 0 bases, with 2 bases separating them. Germline V lookup: CDR1 MNHEY, CDR2 SMNVEV (reference sequence). The CDR3 spans 12 residues. The CDR3 coding sequence is TGTGCCAGCCGCTCTGGGGCCAACGTCCTGACTTTC. Amino acid sequence: CASRSGANVLTF.

V usage is TRBV25-1 and J usage is TRBJ2-5; TRBD2 is a possible D gene (6 bases). CDR3 length: 13 amino acids. V gave up 1 base and J gave up 5 bases, with 8 bases separating them. Germline V gene data show CDR1 as MGHDK and CDR2 as SYGVNS. CDR3 nucleotide sequence: TGTGCCAGCAGTGAATTCCTAGCGGAGACCCAGTACTTC. As protein: CASSEFLAETQYF. Complete variable domain (other parts from reference TRBV25-1 and TRBJ2-5): EADIYQTPRYLVIGTGKKITLECSQTMGHDKMYWYQQDPGMELHLIHYSYGVNSTEKGDLSSESTVSRIRTEHFPLTLESARPSHTSQYLCASSEFLAETQYFGPGTRLLVL.

The count of this clone is one. The same CDR3 also results from other DNA sequences found in this sample. The DNA of the CDR3 is TGTGCCAGCAGCCCCGGGGGGGAGCAGTACTTC. It specifies CASSPGGEQYF. This chain connects TRBV9 to TRBJ2-7; TRBD2 agrees at 7 bases. The V segment lost 4 bases and the J segment 7 bases; nucleotides outside the gene matches: 2. The CDR3 has 11 amino acids. Germline assignment: CDR1 SGDLS and CDR2 YYNGEE.

The chain joins TRBV7-9 to TRBJ2-3, with 8 positions matching TRBD1. The CDR3 totals 14 residues. V shed 5 bases, J shed 6 bases, and the junction held 7 bases outside the gene matches. The germline gives CDR1 SEHNR, CDR2 FQNEAQ (reference sequence). CDR3 residues: CASSTTGVWDTQYF. The DNA of the CDR3 is TGTGCCAGCAGCACGACAGGGGTATGGGATACGCAGTATTTT.

Concerning this clone itself: Additional DNA sequences in this sample encode the identical CDR3. This rearrangement joins TRBV6-5 to TRBJ1-1; D not resolved. Per the germline V gene, CDR1 is MNHEY and CDR2 is SVGAGI. CDR3 length: 14 residues. V lost 0 bases to trimming and J lost 1 base, with 6 bases between them. CDR3: CASSYSLGNTEAFF. CDR3 nucleotide sequence: TGTGCCAGCAGTTACTCATTGGGGAACACTGAAGCTTTCTTT.

The chain is built from TRBV30 and TRBJ1-2; no reliable D call. In germline, CDR1 is GTSNPN, CDR2 SVGIG (reference sequence). Trimming cost V 8 bases and J 3 bases, with 19 bases left between them. The CDR3 spans 14 residues. The CDR3 reads CATEMISNDYGYTF. As DNA, the CDR3 is TGTGCCACCGAAATGATCTCCAATGACTATGGCTACACCTTC.

The genes are TRBV5-1 and TRBJ1-1; D is possibly TRBD1 (5 bases). The germline V gene has CDR1 SGHRS and CDR2 YFSETQ. The CDR3 covers 14 residues. The V and J ends lost 7 bases and 0 bases respectively, with 13 bases between them. CDR3 amino acids: CASWGGQMNTEAFF. The CDR3 DNA reads TGCGCCAGCTGGGGAGGACAAATGAACACTGAAGCTTTCTTT.

The J gene is TRBJ2-7, the V gene TRBV6-5; D gene uncertain. V was trimmed by 6 bases and J by 0 bases, leaving 15 bases between them. The V gene's germline CDR1 is MNHEY and CDR2 SVGAGI. This CDR3 comprises 15 residues. CDR3 residues: CASSHTVESSYEQYF. CDR3 coding DNA: TGTGCCAGCAGCCACACAGTGGAGTCCTCCTACGAGCAGTACTTC.

CDR3 sequence: CASSTLQGVEQFF. CDR3 DNA: TGTGCCAGCAGCACCTTACAGGGGGTCGAGCAGTTCTTC. The V call is TRBV6-5, the J call TRBJ2-1; 8 bases align to TRBD1. Germline V gene data show CDR1 as MNHEY and CDR2 as SVGAGI. This CDR3 comprises 13 residues. V dropped 6 bases and J dropped 10; count of bases not matched to a gene: 8.